This T cell receptor beta chain comes out of a study of OX40 agonist ivuxolimab in advanced cancers. Trimming shortened V by 4 bases and J by 7 bases, and 18 bases separated the two germline ends. Germline assignment: CDR1 SGHRS and CDR2 YFSETQ. This CDR3 comprises 15 residues. The method was immunoSEQ multiplex PCR; TCRdb's version includes in-frame clones alone and lacks a portion of them. The sample has some 95,000 clones; approximately 90% are singletons. Source: CD4+ or CD8+ T cells sorted from blood, taken in a trial of the OX40 agonist ivuxolimab. The chain recombines TRBV5-1 with TRBJ2-1, with D possibly being TRBD2 (5 bases). The sequence was obtained from an adult with an advanced solid tumor such as melanoma, head and neck, liver or kidney cancer. CDR3: CASSPRSSGVNEQFF. CDR3 coding DNA: TGCGCCAGCAGCCCTAGAAGCAGCGGAGTAAATGAGCAGTTCTTC.